This T cell receptor beta chain appears in the sequencing data of a study of post-analysis software for immune sequencing data. General study points: Controls had lower frequencies than patients of 4 or 5 TRBV segments, which included TRBV5-6, TRBV5-1 and TRBV20-1. Multiple sclerosis patients showed significantly lower normalized Chao1 diversity than controls did. Samples made in the same batch grouped tightly together by F measure.

A note on this clonotype: Its antigen is as yet unknown.

TCR beta cDNA libraries included unique molecular identifiers. T cells numbering roughly 0.9 to 11 million gave rise to roughly 0.5 million cDNA molecules. MiXCR was run by TCRdb on the PCR reads, yielding one entry per CDR3 protein. In the table there are roughly 160,000 distinct CDR3 sequences, 35% to 40% of which are singletons. Germline V CDR1 and CDR2: PRHDT, FYEKMQ (reference sequence). Trimming pared 1 base from V and 4 bases from J, leaving 8 bases between. The CDR3 length is 13 residues. The chain has TRBV13 and TRBJ2-7; no definite D call. The TCR sequence derives from a girl aged 5-17 years with multiple sclerosis. The sequenced sample was blood, obtained after autologous hematopoietic stem cell transplantation. The CDR3 region has the DNA TGTGCCAGCAGCTTAGAGCTAGGGTACGAGCAGTACTTC. Translation: CASSLELGYEQYF.